This TCR beta chain is drawn from a study of T cell repertoires in cytomegalovirus infection (dated 2019 in TCRdb). Background for the entire study: Alongside well-studied HLA-B-restricted epitopes, the peptide stimulations were aimed at recently identified HLA-C-restricted CMV epitopes, whose presentation resists viral immunomodulation. Donor HLA type was relevant to the analysis, as public TCR beta signatures indicated carriage of CMV infection together with the matching HLA type.

About this clonotype itself: Its antigen is still unknown. Per-nucleotide qualities are absent, and no much larger clonotype sits a single base away.

V is pared back by 4 bases and J by 7 bases, with 11 bases lying between the germline termini. From the cysteine through the phenylalanine, the CDR3 covers 13 amino acids. Only the CDR3 DNA stays, 39 bases, in frame from base 1. Reading the germline V gene gives CDR1 SGHTA and CDR2 FQGNSA. Overall study results and their limits: In the ex vivo response, HLA-C-restricted CMV-specific TCR beta clonotypes were dominant, and in two of eight donors the single most frequent clonotype came from this HLA-C-restricted group. Carriers of CMV infection plus the relevant HLA type were discriminated by the cumulative frequency of public TCR beta family members in the study cohort and in an independent 352-donor cohort.

The treatment or condition tag for this specimen amounts to: in vitro stimulation with specific CMV peptide epitopes to enrich CMV-specific T cells. The listed sequencing device is Illumina HiSeq 1500. The raw public data were reprocessed by TCRdb itself: fastp quality trimming at Q25, MiXCR clonotype calling, in-frame beta chains only. Merged by CDR3 protein, the rows form single entries marked with the most common genes and DNA. The sample table holds 150,000 to 200,000 distinct CDR3 sequences, of which less than 25% were seen once. About 25% of the sample belongs to the ten largest clones. The origin of this receptor is a human donor in good health (CMV status not recorded). Some clones in this sample may be carry-over from other donors' samples. Here the sequenced sample was CD8+ T cells from cultured PBMCs, taken from culture after CMV antigen stimulation. The V and J segments used are TRBV7-2 and TRBJ2-1; no D segment can be confidently identified. CDR3 reads: CASSSPYGNEQFF. The nucleotides are TGTGCCAGCAGCTCACCCTACGGGAATGAGCAGTTCTTC.